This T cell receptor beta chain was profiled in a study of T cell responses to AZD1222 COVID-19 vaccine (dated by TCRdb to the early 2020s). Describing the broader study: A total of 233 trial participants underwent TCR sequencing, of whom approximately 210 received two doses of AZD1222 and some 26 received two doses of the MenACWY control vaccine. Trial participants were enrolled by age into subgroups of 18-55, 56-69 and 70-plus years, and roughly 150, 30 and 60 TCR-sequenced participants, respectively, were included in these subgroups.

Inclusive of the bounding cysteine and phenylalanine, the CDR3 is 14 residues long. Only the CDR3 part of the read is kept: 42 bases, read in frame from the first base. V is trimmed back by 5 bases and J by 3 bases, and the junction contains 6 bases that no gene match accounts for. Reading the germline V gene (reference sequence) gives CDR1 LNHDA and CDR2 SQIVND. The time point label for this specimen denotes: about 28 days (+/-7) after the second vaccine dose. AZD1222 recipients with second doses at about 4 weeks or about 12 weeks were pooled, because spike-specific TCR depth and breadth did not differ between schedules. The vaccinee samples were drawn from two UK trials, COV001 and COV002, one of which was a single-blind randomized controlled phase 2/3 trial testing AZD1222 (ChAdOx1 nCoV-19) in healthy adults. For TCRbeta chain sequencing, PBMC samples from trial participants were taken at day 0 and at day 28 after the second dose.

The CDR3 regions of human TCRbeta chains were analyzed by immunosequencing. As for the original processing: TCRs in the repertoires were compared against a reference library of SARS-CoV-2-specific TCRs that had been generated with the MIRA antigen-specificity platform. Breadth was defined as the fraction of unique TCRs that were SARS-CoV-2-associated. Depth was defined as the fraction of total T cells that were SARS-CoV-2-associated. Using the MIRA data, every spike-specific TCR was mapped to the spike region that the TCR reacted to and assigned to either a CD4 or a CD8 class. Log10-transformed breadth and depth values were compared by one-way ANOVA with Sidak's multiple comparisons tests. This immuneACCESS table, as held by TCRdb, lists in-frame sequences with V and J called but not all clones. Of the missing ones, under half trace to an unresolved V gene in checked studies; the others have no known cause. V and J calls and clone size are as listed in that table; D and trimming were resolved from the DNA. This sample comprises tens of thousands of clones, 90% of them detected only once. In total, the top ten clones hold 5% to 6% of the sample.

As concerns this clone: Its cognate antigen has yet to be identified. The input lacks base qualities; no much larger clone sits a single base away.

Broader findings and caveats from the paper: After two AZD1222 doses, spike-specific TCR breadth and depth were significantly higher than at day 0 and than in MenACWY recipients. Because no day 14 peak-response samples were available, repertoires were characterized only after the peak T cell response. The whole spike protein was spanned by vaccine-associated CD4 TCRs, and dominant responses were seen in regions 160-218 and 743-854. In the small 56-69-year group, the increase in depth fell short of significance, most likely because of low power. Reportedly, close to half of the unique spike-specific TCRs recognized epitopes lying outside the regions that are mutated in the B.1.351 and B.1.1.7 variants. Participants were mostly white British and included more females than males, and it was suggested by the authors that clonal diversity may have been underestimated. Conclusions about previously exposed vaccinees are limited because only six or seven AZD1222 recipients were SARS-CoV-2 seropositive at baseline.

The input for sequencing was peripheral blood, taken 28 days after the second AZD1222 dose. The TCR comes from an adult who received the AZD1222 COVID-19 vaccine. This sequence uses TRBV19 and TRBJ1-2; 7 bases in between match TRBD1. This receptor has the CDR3 CASSRQGGDYGYTF. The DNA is TGTGCCAGTAGTCGACAGGGCGGGGACTATGGCTACACCTTC.